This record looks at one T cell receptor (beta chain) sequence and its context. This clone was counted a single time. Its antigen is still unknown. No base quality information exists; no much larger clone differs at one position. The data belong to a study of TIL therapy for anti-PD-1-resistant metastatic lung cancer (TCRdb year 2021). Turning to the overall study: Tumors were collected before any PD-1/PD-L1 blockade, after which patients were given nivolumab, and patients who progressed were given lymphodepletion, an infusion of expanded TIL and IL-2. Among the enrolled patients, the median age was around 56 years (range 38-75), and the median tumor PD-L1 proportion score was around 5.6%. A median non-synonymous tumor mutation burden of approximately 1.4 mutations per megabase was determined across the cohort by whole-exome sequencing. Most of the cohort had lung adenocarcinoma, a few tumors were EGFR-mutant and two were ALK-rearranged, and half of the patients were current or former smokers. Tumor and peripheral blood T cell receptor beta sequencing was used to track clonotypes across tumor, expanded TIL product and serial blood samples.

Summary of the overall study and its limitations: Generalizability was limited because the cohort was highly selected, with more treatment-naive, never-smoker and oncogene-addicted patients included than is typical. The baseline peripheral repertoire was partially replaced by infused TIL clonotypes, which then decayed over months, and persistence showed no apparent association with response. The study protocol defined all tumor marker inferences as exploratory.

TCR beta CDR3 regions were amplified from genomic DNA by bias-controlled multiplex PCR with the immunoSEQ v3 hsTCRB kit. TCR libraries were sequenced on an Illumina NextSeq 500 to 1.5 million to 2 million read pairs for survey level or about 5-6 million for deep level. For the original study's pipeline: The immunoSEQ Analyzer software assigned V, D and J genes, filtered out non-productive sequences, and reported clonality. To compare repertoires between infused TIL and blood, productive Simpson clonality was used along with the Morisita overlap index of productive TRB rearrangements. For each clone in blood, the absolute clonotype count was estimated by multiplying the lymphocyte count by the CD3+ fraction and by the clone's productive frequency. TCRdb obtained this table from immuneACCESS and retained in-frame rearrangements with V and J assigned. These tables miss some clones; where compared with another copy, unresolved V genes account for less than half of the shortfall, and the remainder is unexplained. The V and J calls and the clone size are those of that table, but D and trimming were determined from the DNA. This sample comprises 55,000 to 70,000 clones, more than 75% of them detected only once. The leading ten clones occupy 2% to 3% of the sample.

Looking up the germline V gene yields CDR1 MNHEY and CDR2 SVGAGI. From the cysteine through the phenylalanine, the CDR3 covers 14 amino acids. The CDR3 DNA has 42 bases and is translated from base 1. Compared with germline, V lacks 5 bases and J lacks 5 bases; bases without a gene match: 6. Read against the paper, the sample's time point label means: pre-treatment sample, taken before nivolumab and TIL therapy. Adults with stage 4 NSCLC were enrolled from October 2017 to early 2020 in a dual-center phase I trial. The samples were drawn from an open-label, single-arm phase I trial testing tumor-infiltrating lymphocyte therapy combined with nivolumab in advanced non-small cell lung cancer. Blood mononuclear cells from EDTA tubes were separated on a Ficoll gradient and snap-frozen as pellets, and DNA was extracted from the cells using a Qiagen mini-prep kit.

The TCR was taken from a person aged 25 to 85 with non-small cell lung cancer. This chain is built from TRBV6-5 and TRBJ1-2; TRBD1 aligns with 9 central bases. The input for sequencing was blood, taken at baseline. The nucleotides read TGTGCCAGCAGTCGGGGACAGGGTGGGTATGGCTACACCTTC. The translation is CASSRGQGGYGYTF.